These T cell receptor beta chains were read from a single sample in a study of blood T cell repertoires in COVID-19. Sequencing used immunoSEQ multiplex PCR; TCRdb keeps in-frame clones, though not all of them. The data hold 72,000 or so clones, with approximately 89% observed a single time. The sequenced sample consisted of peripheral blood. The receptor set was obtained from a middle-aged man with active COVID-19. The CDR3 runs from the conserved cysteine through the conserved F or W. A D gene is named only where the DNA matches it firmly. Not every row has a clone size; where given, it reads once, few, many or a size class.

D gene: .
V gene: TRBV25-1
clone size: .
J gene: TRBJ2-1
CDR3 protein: CASNRGLEQFF
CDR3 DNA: TGTGCCAGCAATCGCGGGCTTGAGCAGTTCTTC

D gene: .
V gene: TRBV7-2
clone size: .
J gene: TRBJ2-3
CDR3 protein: CASSLVWRLSTDTQYF
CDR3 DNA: TGTGCCAGCAGCTTAGTGTGGCGGCTAAGCACAGATACGCAGTATTTT

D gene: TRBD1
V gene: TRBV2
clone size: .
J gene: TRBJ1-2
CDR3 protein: CASTIQGASLGYTF
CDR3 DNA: TGTGCCAGCACTATACAGGGGGCTTCTTTAGGCTACACCTTC

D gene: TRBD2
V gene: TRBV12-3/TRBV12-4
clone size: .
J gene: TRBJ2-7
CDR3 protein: CASSGGRRYEQYF
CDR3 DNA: TGTGCCAGCTCCGGGGGGAGGAGGTACGAGCAGTACTTC

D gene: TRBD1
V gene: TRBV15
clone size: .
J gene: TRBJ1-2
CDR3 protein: CATSPGTGPGYTF
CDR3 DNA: TGTGCCACCAGCCCAGGGACAGGGCCTGGCTACACCTTC

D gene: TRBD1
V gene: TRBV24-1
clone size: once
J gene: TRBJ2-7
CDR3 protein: CATSDSGGSYEQYF
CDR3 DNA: TGTGCCACCAGTGATTCAGGGGGCTCCTACGAGCAGTACTTC

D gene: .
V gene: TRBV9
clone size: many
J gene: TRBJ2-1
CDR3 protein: CASSVAAASSYNEQFF
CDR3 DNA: TGTGCCAGCAGCGTAGCAGCGGCCTCTTCCTACAATGAGCAGTTCTTC

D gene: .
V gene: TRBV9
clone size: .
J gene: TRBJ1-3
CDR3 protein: CASSLRGGYSGNTIYF
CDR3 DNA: TGTGCCAGCAGCCTACGTGGGGGGTACTCTGGAAACACCATATATTTT

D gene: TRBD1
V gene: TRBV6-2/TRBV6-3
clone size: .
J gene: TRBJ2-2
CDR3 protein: CASSTRTGKVGELFF
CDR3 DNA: TGTGCCAGCAGTACCCGGACAGGGAAGGTCGGGGAGCTGTTTTTT

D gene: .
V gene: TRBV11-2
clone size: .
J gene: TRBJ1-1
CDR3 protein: CASSFTLGGNTEAFF
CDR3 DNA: TGTGCCAGCAGCTTTACCCTAGGCGGGAACACTGAAGCTTTCTTT

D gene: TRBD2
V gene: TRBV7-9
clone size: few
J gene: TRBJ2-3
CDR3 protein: CASSPRGLAGGGDTQYF
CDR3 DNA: TGTGCCAGCAGCCCGAGGGGACTAGCGGGAGGAGGAGATACGCAGTATTTT

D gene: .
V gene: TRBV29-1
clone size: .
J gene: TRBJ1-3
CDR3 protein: CSVIAGVQNTIYF
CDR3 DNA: TGCAGCGTGATCGCAGGGGTCCAAAACACCATATATTTT

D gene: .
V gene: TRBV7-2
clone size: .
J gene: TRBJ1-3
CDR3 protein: CASSTLTGVSSGNTIYF
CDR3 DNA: TGTGCCAGCAGCACCTTAACCGGGGTGAGCTCTGGAAACACCATATATTTT

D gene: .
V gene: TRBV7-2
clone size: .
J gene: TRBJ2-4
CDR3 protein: CASSLRRSGQNIQYF
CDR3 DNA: TGTGCCAGCAGCTTACGGAGAAGCGGACAAAACATTCAGTACTTC

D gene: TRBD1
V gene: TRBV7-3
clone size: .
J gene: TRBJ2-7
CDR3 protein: CASSLGGTGGTEQYF
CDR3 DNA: TGTGCCAGCAGCTTAGGTGGGACAGGGGGTACCGAGCAGTACTTC

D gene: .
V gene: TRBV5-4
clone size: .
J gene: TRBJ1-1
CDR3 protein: CAASGENTEAFF
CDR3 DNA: TGTGCAGCGAGCGGCGAGAACACTGAAGCTTTCTTT

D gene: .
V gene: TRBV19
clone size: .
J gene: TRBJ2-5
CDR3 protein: CASSLQETQYF
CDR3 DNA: TGTGCCAGTAGTCTACAAGAGACCCAGTACTTC

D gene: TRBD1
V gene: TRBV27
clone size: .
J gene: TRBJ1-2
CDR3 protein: CASSFRTGLTGYTF
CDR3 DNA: TGTGCCAGCAGTTTTAGGACAGGCCTCACGGGCTACACCTTC

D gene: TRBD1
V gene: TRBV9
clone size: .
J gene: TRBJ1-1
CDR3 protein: CASSPTDRVNTEAFF
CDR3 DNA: TGTGCCAGCAGCCCGACGGACAGGGTGAACACTGAAGCTTTCTTT

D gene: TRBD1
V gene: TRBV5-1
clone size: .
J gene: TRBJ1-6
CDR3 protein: CASSEEGQGVAPLHF
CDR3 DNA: TGCGCCAGCAGCGAGGAGGGACAGGGGGTTGCACCCCTCCACTTT

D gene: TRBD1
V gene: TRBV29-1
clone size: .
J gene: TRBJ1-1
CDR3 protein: CSVLTGVNTEAFF
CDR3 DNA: TGCAGCGTTTTGACAGGGGTGAACACTGAAGCTTTCTTT

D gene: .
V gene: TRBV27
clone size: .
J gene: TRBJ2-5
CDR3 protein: CASSTRIGGETQYF
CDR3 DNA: TGTGCCAGCAGTACCCGGATCGGGGGAGAGACCCAGTACTTC

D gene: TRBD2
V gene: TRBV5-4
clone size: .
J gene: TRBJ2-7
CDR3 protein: CASSFGLAGNYEQYF
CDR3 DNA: TGTGCCAGCAGCTTTGGACTAGCGGGGAACTACGAGCAGTACTTC

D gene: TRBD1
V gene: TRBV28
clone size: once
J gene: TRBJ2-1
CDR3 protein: CASSLTPGTGIDEQFF
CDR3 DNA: TGTGCCAGCAGTCTAACACCCGGGACAGGAATCGATGAGCAGTTCTTC

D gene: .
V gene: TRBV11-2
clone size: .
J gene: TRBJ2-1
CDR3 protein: CASSPEQFF
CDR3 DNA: TGTGCCAGCAGCCCAGAGCAGTTCTTC

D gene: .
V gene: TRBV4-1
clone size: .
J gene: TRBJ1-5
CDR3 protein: CASSQESPSVGQPQHF
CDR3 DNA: TGCGCCAGCAGCCAAGAAAGCCCAAGCGTAGGTCAGCCCCAGCATTTT

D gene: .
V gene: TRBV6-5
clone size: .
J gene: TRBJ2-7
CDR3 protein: CASRDSTYEQYF
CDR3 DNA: TGTGCCAGCCGGGACTCAACCTACGAGCAGTACTTC

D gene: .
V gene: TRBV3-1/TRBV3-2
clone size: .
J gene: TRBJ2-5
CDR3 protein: CASSHGILQETQYF
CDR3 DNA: TGTGCCAGCAGCCACGGGATTCTCCAAGAGACCCAGTACTTC

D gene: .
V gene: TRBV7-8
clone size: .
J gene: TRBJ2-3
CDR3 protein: CASSPGRDTQYF
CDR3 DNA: TGTGCCAGCAGCCCAGGTCGGGATACGCAGTATTTT

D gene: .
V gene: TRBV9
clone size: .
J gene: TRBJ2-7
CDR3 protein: CASSVSAGTAYEQYF
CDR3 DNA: TGTGCCAGCAGCGTAAGCGCGGGGACAGCCTACGAGCAGTACTTC

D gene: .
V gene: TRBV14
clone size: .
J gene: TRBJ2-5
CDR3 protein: CASSPRREEETQYF
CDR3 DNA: TGTGCCAGCAGCCCTCGTAGGGAGGAAGAGACCCAGTACTTC

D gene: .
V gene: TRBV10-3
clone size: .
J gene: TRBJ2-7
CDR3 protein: CAIMGTAGEQYF
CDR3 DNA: TGTGCCATCATGGGGACAGCGGGCGAGCAGTACTTC

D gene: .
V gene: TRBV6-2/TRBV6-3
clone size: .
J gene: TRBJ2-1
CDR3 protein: CASSYSSGKQEQFF
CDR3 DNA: TGTGCCAGCAGTTACTCATCCGGGAAGCAGGAGCAGTTCTTC

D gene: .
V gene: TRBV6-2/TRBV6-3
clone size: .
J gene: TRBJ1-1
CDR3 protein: CASSYSILKNTEAFF
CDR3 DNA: TGTGCCAGCAGTTACTCTATACTTAAGAACACTGAAGCTTTCTTT

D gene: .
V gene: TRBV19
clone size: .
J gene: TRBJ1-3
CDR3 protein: CASSLAGGNTIYF
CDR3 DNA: TGTGCCAGTAGCCTCGCAGGAGGAAACACCATATATTTT

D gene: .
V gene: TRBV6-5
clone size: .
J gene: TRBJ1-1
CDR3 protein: CASSYSTVNTEAFF
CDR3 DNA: TGTGCCAGCAGTTACTCCACAGTGAACACTGAAGCTTTCTTT

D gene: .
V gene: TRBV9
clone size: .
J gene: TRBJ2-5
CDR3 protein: CASSPRGVEETQYF
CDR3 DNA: TGTGCCAGCAGCCCCCGCGGAGTAGAAGAGACCCAGTACTTC

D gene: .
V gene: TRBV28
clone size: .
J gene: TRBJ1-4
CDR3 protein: CASLPHSGGKEKLFF
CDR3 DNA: TGTGCCAGCCTCCCCCACTCGGGGGGAAAGGAAAAACTGTTTTTT

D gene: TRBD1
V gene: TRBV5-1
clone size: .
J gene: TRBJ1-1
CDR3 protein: CASSAGGGYGTEAFF
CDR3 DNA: TGCGCCAGCAGCGCTGGAGGGGGCTACGGCACTGAAGCTTTCTTT

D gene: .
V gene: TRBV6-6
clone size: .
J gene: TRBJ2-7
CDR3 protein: CASRWGDGYEQYF
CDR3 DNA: TGTGCCAGCAGGTGGGGAGACGGCTACGAGCAGTACTTC

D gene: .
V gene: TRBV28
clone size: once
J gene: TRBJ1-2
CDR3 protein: CASTGGNYGYTF
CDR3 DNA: TGTGCCAGCACCGGAGGGAACTATGGCTACACCTTC

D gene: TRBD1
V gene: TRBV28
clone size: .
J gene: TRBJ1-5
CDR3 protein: CASSSDRANNQPQHF
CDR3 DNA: TGTGCCAGCAGTTCGGACAGGGCGAACAATCAGCCCCAGCATTTT

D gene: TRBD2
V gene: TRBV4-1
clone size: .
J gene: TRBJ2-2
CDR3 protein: CASTRGGGTNTGELFF
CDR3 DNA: TGCGCCAGCACCCGTGGCGGGGGGACGAACACCGGGGAGCTGTTTTTT

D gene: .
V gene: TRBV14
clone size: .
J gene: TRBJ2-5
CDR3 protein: CASSLRRQALKETQYF
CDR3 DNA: TGTGCCAGCAGCCTAAGGAGACAGGCATTGAAAGAGACCCAGTACTTC

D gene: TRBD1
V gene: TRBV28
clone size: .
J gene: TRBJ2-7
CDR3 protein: CASIESGGGTGTYEQYF
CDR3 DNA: TGTGCCAGCATTGAGTCAGGGGGCGGGACAGGGACCTACGAGCAGTACTTC

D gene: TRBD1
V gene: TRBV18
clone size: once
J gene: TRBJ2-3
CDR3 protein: CASSPGQAPTDTQYF
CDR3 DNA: TGTGCCAGCTCACCCGGACAGGCCCCCACAGATACGCAGTATTTT

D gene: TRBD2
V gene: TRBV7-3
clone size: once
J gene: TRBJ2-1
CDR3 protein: CASSLGGSYNEQFF
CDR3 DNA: TGTGCCAGCAGCTTGGGGGGGTCCTACAATGAGCAGTTCTTC

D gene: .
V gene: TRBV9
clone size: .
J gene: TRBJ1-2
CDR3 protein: CASSSDSLRGYGYTF
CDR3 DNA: TGTGCCAGCAGCTCGGACAGCCTGAGGGGCTATGGCTACACCTTC

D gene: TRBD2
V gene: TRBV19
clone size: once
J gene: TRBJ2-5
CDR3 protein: CASSTTSGRETQYF
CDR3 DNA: TGTGCCAGTAGTACGACTAGCGGGAGAGAGACCCAGTACTTC

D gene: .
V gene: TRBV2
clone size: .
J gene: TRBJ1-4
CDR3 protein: CASSLRGVTINEKLFF
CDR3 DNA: TGTGCCAGCAGTCTCCGGGGGGTGACTATTAATGAAAAACTGTTTTTT

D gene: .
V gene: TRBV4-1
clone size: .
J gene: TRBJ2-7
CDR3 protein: CASSQNHQGPYEQYF
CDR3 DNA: TGCGCCAGCAGCCAAAATCATCAGGGCCCCTACGAGCAGTACTTC

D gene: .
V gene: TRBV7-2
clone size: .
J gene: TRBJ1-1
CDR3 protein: CASTAVGASGTEAFF
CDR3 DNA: TGTGCCAGCACTGCCGTTGGGGCTTCGGGCACTGAAGCTTTCTTT

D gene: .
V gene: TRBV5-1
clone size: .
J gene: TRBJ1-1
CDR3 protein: CASSLAEGLNTEAFF
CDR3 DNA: TGCGCCAGCAGCTTGGCCGAGGGTCTGAACACTGAAGCTTTCTTT